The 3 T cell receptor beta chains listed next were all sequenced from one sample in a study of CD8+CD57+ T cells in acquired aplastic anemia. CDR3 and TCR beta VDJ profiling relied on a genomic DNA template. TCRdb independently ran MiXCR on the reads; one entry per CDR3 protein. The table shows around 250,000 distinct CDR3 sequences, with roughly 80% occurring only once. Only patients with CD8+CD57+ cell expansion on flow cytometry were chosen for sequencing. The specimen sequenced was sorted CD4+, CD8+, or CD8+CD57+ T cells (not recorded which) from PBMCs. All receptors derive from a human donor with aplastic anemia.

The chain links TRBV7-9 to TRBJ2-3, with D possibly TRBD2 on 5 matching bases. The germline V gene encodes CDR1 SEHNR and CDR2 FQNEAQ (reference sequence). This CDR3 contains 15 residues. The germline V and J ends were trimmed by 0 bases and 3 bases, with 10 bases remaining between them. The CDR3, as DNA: TGTGCCAGCAGCTTAGCACCAGAGGGAACAGATACGCAGTATTTT. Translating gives CASSLAPEGTDTQYF.

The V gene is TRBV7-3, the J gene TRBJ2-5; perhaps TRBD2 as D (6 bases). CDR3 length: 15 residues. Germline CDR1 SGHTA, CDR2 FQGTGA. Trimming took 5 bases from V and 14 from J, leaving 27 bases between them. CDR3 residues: CASSHTGTRGENFYF. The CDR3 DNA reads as TGTGCCAGCAGCCATACCGGGACTCGGGGAGAGAACTTTTACTTC.

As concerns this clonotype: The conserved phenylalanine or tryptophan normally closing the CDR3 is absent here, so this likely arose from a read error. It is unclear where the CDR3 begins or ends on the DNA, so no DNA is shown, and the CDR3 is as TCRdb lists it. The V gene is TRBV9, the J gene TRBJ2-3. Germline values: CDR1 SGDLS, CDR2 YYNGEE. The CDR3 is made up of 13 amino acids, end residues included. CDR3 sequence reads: CASSEDMREFHYV.